The next 14 T cell receptor beta chains were all read from a single sample in a study of blood T cell repertoires in COVID-19. Using immunoSEQ multiplex PCR, the repertoire was profiled, and TCRdb retains in-frame clones only, with some absent. Of 300,000 to 400,000 clones in the sample, roughly nine tenths were seen once. The specimen sequenced was PBMCs or T cells enriched from blood (not recorded which). The receptors originated from a woman in her 30s who had been exposed to COVID-19.

The chain links TRBV5-5 to TRBJ2-7; D is ambiguous. This CDR3 spans 13 amino acids. Germline CDR1 reads SGHKS; CDR2 reads YYEKEE (reference sequence). V gave up 4 bases and J gave up 1 base, with 9 bases separating them. This CDR3 is CASSVGGSYEQYF. CDR3 in DNA: TGTGCCAGCAGCGTGGGCGGATCCTACGAGCAGTACTTC. The full variable domain, rest sourced from reference TRBV5-5 and TRBJ2-7, is DAGVTQSPTHLIKTRGQQVTLRCSPISGHKSVSWYQQVLGQGPQFIFQYYEKEERGRGNFPDRFSARQFPNYSSELNVNALLLGDSALYLCASSVGGSYEQYFGPGTRLTVT.

The rearrangement joins TRBV5-4 to TRBJ2-3, with TRBD1 as a possible D gene (5 bases). The germline V gene has CDR1 SGHNT and CDR2 YYREEE (reference sequence). This CDR3 region has 15 residues. Between the trimmed V and J ends, which lost 1 base and 3 bases, there was a span of 12 bases. DNA for the CDR3: TGTGCCAGCAGCTTGTTAGGGGTCGGTACAGATACGCAGTATTTT. Protein sequence: CASSLLGVGTDTQYF.

The genes are TRBV5-1 and TRBJ1-4, with a possible D match to TRBD1 (6 bases). Trimming left V 2 bases short and J 6 bases short, with 11 bases between. The germline V gene has CDR1 SGHRS and CDR2 YFSETQ. This CDR3 contains 14 residues. The DNA of the CDR3 is TGCGCCAGCAGCTTCTCGACAGGAGATGAAAAACTGTTTTTT. It specifies CASSFSTGDEKLFF.

The chain links TRBV27 to TRBJ2-7; D perhaps matches TRBD1 (6 bases). This CDR3 is 15 amino acids long. Trimming took 6 bases from V and 3 from J, leaving 18 bases between them. The germline V gene has CDR1 MNHEY and CDR2 SMNVEV (reference sequence). CDR3 amino acids: CASRLGWDTYYEQYF. For the CDR3, the DNA is TGTGCCAGCAGGCTGGGATGGGACACTTACTACGAGCAGTACTTC.

The chain joins TRBV2 to TRBJ1-2; D unclear. The CDR3 extends over 12 amino acids. CDR1 and CDR2 from the germline V gene are SNHLY and FYNNEI. V was pared by 6 bases and J by 9 bases, with 14 bases between. Written as DNA, the CDR3 is TGTGCCAGCAGCCTTACACCGGGAAGCTACACCTTC. As protein: CASSLTPGSYTF. Together with reference TRBV2 and TRBJ1-2, the CDR3 gives the full variable domain: EPEVTQTPSHQVTQMGQEVILRCVPISNHLYFYWYRQILGQKVEFLVSFYNNEISEKSEIFDDQFSVERPDGSNFTLKIRSTKLEDSAMYFCASSLTPGSYTFGSGTRLTVV.

The chain links TRBV5-8 to TRBJ2-2, with D perhaps TRBD2 (6 bases). The CDR3 totals 16 residues. Germline assignment: CDR1 SGHTS and CDR2 YDEGEE. Deletions cut 4 bases from V and 4 bases from J, with 17 bases between. As DNA, the CDR3 is TGTGCCAGCAGCATACGAGAAAGGGACTTCACCGGGGAGCTGTTTTTT. Its protein is CASSIRERDFTGELFF.

This clone has just a few counts. The V call is TRBV20-1, the J call TRBJ1-3; no reliable D call. The CDR3 is 11 amino acids. The germline V and J ends were trimmed by 1 base and 4 bases, with 2 bases remaining between them. Germline V gene data show CDR1 as DFQATT and CDR2 as SNEGSKA (reference sequence). The CDR3 spells CSARAGNTIYF. CDR3 bases: TGCAGTGCTAGAGCAGGAAACACCATATATTTT.

This chain uses TRBV3-1 (or the pseudogene TRBV3-2) with TRBJ1-1, with TRBD1 identical over 9 bases. V lost 4 bases, J lost 10 bases, and 13 bases stayed unmatched. The CDR3 is 15 residues long. CDR1 and CDR2 from the germline V gene are LGHDT and YNNKEL (reference sequence). The CDR3 loop is CASSPAGQGLFGAFF. In DNA form, the CDR3 reads TGTGCCAGCAGCCCGGCGGGACAGGGCCTGTTTGGAGCTTTCTTT.

The CDR3 DNA is TGTGCCTGGAGTGTCGGAGGGACCAACTATGGCTACACCTTC. It encodes CAWSVGGTNYGYTF. The V gene is TRBV30, the J gene TRBJ1-2; perhaps TRBD1 as D (5 bases). CDR1 and CDR2 from the germline V gene are GTSNPN and SVGIG (reference sequence). The CDR3 consists of 14 residues. V was trimmed by 0 bases and J by 2 bases, leaving 10 bases between them.

The chain links TRBV30 to TRBJ1-4, with D unresolved. The CDR3 loop spans 13 amino acids. Between the trimmed V and J ends, which lost 3 bases and 5 bases, there was a span of 10 bases. The germline gives CDR1 GTSNPN, CDR2 SVGIG (reference sequence). CDR3 nucleotide sequence: TGTGCCTGGAGGCGGGCAGCGAATGAAAAACTGTTTTTT. This gives the protein CAWRRAANEKLFF.

The chain is built from TRBV10-3 and TRBJ2-1; 14 positions match TRBD2. The CDR3 is 22 residues long. Germline CDR1 is ENHRY and CDR2 is SYGVKD. Trimming cost V 4 bases and J 0 bases; bases outside gene matches: 17. CDR3 sequence (DNA): TGTGCCATCAGTGGAGGGACCCGGACTAGCGGGGGGCTTCCGAGCTCCTACAATGAGCAGTTCTTC. This translates into CAISGGTRTSGGLPSSYNEQFF.

This chain connects TRBV29-1 to TRBJ1-1, with D possibly matching TRBD1 (6 bases). Per the germline V gene, CDR1 is SQVTM and CDR2 is ANQGSEA. V lost 7 bases and J 4 bases, leaving 13 bases between the germline ends. The CDR3 is made up of 12 amino acids. Here the CDR3 DNA reads TGCAGCGCCGAACGAGGGGGCACTGAAGCTTTCTTT. Protein sequence: CSAERGGTEAFF. The variable domain in full, completed from reference TRBV29-1 and TRBJ1-1, reads SAVISQKPSRDICQRGTSLTIQCQVDSQVTMMFWYRQQPGQSLTLIATANQGSEATYESGFVIDKFPISRPNLTFSTLTVSNMSPEDSSIYLCSAERGGTEAFFGQGTRLTVV.

The rearrangement joins TRBV5-1 to TRBJ2-2; D call uncertain. CDR3 length: 15 amino acids. CDR1 and CDR2 (germline): SGHRS, YFSETQ. V shed 0 bases and J shed 0 bases, with 6 bases lying between them. CDR3 sequence reads: CASSLGGANTGELFF. For the CDR3, the DNA is TGCGCCAGCAGCTTGGGCGGTGCGAACACCGGGGAGCTGTTTTTT.

The V and J genes are TRBV7-2 and TRBJ1-2, with no clear D. The CDR3 sequence is 14 residues long. Trimming removed 4 bases at V and 9 bases at J, with 18 bases between. In germline, CDR1 is SGHTA, CDR2 FQGNSA. CDR3: CASSSKRVPWSYTF. In DNA form, the CDR3 reads TGTGCCAGCAGCTCCAAGAGGGTGCCATGGAGCTACACCTTC. The full variable domain, rest sourced from reference TRBV7-2 and TRBJ1-2, is GAGVSQSPSNKVTEKGKDVELRCDPISGHTALYWYRQSLGQGLEFLIYFQGNSAPDKSGLPSDRFSAERTGGSVSTLTIQRTQQEDSAVYLCASSSKRVPWSYTFGSGTRLTVV.